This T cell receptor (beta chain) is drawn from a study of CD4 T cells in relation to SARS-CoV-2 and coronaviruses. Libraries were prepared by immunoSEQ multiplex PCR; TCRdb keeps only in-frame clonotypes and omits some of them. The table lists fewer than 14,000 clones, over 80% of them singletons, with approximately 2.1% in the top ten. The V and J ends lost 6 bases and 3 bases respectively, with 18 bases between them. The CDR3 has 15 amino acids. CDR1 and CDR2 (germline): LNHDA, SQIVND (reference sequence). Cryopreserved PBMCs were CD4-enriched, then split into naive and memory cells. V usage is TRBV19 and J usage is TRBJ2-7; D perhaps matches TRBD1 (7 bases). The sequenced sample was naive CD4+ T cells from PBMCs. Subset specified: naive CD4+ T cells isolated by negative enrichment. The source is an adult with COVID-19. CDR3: CASSPGGTAYYEQYF. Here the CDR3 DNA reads TGTGCCAGTAGCCCAGGGGGGACAGCCTACTACGAGCAGTACTTC.